The clone carrying this TCR beta chain was observed a handful of times. TCRdb reanalysed the 5' RACE reads using MiXCR and keeps one entry per CDR3 protein. The sample has a few hundred thousand distinct CDR3 sequences, 12% to 15% seen once. Germline values: CDR1 DFQATT, CDR2 SNEGSKA (reference sequence). CDR3 size: 12 residues. V was trimmed by 3 bases and J by 5 bases, leaving 10 bases between them. This sample was included in a study of identical twins. These data were likewise used in another study, on yellow fever vaccine responses in identical twins.

The chain recombines TRBV20-1 with TRBJ1-2; no reliable D call. The sequence was collected from a woman between 18 and 30 years old in good health. The sequencing input was CD4+ T cells sorted from blood. As DNA, the CDR3 is TGCAGTGCTAGTAGGCGCCCGTATGGCTACACCTTC. Its protein product is CSASRRPYGYTF.